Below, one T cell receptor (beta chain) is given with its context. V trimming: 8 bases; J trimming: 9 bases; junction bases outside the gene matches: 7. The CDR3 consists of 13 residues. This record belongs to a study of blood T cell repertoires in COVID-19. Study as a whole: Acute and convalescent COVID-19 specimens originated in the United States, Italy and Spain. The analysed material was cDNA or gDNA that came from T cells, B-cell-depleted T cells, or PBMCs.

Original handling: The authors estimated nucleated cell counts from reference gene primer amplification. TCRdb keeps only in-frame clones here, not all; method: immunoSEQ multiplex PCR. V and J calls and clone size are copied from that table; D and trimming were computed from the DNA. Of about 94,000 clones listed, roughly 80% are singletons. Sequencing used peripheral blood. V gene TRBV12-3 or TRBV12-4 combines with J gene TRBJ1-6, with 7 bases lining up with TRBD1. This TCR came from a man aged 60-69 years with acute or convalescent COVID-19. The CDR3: CASSDRVSSPLHF. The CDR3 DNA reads TGTGCCAGCTCTGACAGGGTTTCTTCACCCCTCCACTTT.